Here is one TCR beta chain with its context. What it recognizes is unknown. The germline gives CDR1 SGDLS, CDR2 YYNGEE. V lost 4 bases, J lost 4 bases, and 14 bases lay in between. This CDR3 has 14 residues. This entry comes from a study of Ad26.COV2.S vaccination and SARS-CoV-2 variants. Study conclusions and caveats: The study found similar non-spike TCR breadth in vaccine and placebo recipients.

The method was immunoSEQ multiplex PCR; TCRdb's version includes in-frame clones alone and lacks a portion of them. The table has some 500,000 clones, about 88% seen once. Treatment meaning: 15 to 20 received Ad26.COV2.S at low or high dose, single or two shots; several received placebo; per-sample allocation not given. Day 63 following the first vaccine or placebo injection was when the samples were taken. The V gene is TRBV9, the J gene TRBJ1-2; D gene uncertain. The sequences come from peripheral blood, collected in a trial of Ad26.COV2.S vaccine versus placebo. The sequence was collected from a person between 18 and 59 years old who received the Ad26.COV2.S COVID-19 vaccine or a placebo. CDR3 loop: CASSLRGGSYGYTF. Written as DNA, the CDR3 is TGTGCCAGCAGCCTCCGGGGTGGGTCCTATGGCTACACCTTC.